The 7 T cell receptor beta chains below were found in one sample sequenced in a study of blood T cells in healthy people across ages. Primed by a sample-barcoded 5' primer and a J-beta primer mix, a second PCR proceeded for 7 to 11 cycles. One entry per CDR3 protein results from TCRdb running MiXCR on the 5' RACE reads. The table has around 700,000 distinct CDR3 sequences, around 25% seen once. The same data also went into a second study, on T cells of mothers and their children.

Sequencing was carried out using blood. Receptors originate from a boy aged 5-17 years in good health.

Ten or more counts support this clonotype. The chain uses TRBV29-1 and TRBJ2-7; 11 bases line up with TRBD1. Germline V lookup: CDR1 SQVTM, CDR2 ANQGSEA. The V gene end was trimmed by 6 bases and the J gene end by 3 bases; junction bases not matched to a gene: 4. This CDR3 has 13 residues. CDR3 sequence: CSVAGTGGYEQYF. The CDR3 DNA reads as TGCAGCGTAGCCGGGACAGGGGGCTACGAGCAGTACTTC.

The rearrangement uses TRBV28 and TRBJ2-5; no firm D call. Gene TRBJ2-1 matches the end of the DNA better, so the J call may be wrong. The V gene's germline CDR1 is MDHEN and CDR2 SYDVKM. CDR3 length: 14 residues. The CDR3: CASSFNGPYNEQFF. CDR3 nucleotides: TGTGCCAGCAGTTTCAACGGCCCCTACAATGAGCAGTTCTTC.

The chain recombines TRBV20-1 with TRBJ2-1, with D possibly being TRBD1 or TRBD2 (5 bases each). The CDR3 has 14 amino acids. The germline gives CDR1 DFQATT, CDR2 SNEGSKA (reference sequence). Trimming shortened V by 0 bases and J by 11 bases, and 17 bases separated the two germline ends. The CDR3 coding sequence is TGCAGTGCTAGAGATCAGGGAGAGGCGTTGCAGCAGTTCTTC. It is translated as CSARDQGEALQQFF.

The rearrangement uses TRBV6-2 or TRBV6-3 and TRBJ1-4; D unclear. CDR1 and CDR2 from the germline V gene are MNHEY and SVGEGT. With 5 bases removed from V and 6 bases from J, the gap between germline ends came to 19 bases. This CDR3 has 16 residues. The CDR3 nucleotides are TGTGCCAGCAGTCCTTTCCCGGGGAGCGACGATGAAAAACTGTTTTTT. This gives the protein CASSPFPGSDDEKLFF.

This clonotype showed up just a few times. Compared with germline, one end of the junction differs, possibly owing to a read error. V usage is TRBV7-9 and J usage is TRBJ2-1; 7 nucleotides align to TRBD2. The V gene's germline CDR1 is SEHNR and CDR2 FQNEAQ (reference sequence). This CDR3 region has 12 residues. The chain's CDR3 is CASSFLAAERFF. The CDR3 nucleotides read TGTGCCAGCAGCTTTCTAGCGGCCGAGCGGTTCTTC.

The chain recombines TRBV6-2 or TRBV6-3 with TRBJ2-5; D perhaps matches TRBD1 (5 bases). The length of the CDR3 is 16 residues. V was trimmed by 2 bases and J by 1 base, leaving 14 bases between them. Germline V CDR1 and CDR2: MNHEY, SVGEGT. CDR3: CASSYNLRQGQETQYF. CDR3 coding DNA: TGTGCCAGCAGTTACAATCTACGTCAGGGCCAAGAGACCCAGTACTTC.

This chain links TRBV7-9 with TRBJ1-2; 9 bases fit TRBD1. V lost 3 bases, J lost 8 bases, and 13 bases stayed unmatched. Germline CDR1 is SEHNR and CDR2 is FQNEAQ (reference sequence). The CDR3 length is 16 residues. CDR3 amino acids: CASSFGTGKKLEGYTF. The CDR3 coding sequence is TGTGCCAGCAGCTTCGGGACAGGGAAAAAGTTGGAGGGCTACACCTTC.